Listed below are T cell receptor beta chains from one sample, sequenced in a study of response to subunit inactivated influenza vaccine. TCRdb re-called the RT-PCR reads with MiXCR, one entry per CDR3 protein. This sample yields about 300,000 distinct CDR3 sequences, of which around a fifth are seen a single time; more than 8.5% belongs to the top ten. The sequencing used PBMCs from blood, collected less than 22 months after vaccination. All receptors come from a man between 45 and 75 years old who received an inactivated influenza vaccine. The CDR3 runs from the conserved cysteine through the conserved F or W. The D gene is left open where the match is weak. Rows give clone size only sometimes, using once, few, many, or a class for an expanded clone.

V: TRBV18; size: few; D: .; J: TRBJ1-4; DNA: TGTGCCAGCTCACCACCGTCGGTCGGGGAAAAACTGTTTTTT; CDR3: CASSPPSVGEKLFF
V: TRBV7-8; size: .; D: .; J: TRBJ1-3; DNA: TGTGCCAGCAGCTTACTAGGGCGACAGTCAGGAGCCACCATATATTTT; CDR3: CASSLLGRQSGATIYF
V: TRBV12-3/TRBV12-4; size: .; D: .; J: TRBJ1-5; DNA: TGTGCCAGCAGTTTATCCTCGCGTGGAGGCAATCAGCCCCAGCATTTT; CDR3: CASSLSSRGGNQPQHF
V: TRBV29-1; size: .; D: TRBD1; J: TRBJ2-5; DNA: TGCAGCGTTGAGGGGGACAGGAAAGAGACCCAGTACTTC; CDR3: CSVEGDRKETQYF
V: TRBV5-1; size: .; D: TRBD1; J: TRBJ1-1; DNA: TGCGCCAGCAGCTTGGCCCTACTAGGACAGGTCGGCGAAGCTTTCTTT; CDR3: CASSLALLGQVGEAFF
V: TRBV6-2/TRBV6-3; size: .; D: .; J: TRBJ1-5; DNA: TGTGCCAGCAGCCCAGGGTTTTCGGGGATATATAGCAATCAGCCCCAGCATTTT; CDR3: CASSPGFSGIYSNQPQHF
V: TRBV13; size: .; D: TRBD2; J: TRBJ2-3; DNA: TGTGCCAGCAGCCTACCGGGACTAGCGGAGACTAGCACAGATACGCAGTATTTT; CDR3: CASSLPGLAETSTDTQYF
V: TRBV5-1; size: many; D: TRBD1; J: TRBJ2-7; DNA: TGCGCCAGCAGCTTGCCTGGGACAGGGGCATACGAGCAGTACTTC; CDR3: CASSLPGTGAYEQYF
V: TRBV7-9; size: .; D: .; J: TRBJ1-1; DNA: TGTGCCAGCAGCTCAGGTCTTACTAACACTGAAGCTTTCTTT; CDR3: CASSSGLTNTEAFF
V: TRBV29-1; size: .; D: TRBD1; J: TRBJ2-7; DNA: TGCAGCGCCCAACAGGGGGGATACGAGCAGTACTTC; CDR3: CSAQQGGYEQYF
V: TRBV27; size: .; D: .; J: TRBJ1-5; DNA: TGTGCCAGCAGTTTCCTCGGGGGGGACGGTCAGCCCCAGCATTTT; CDR3: CASSFLGGDGQPQHF
V: TRBV7-9; size: .; D: .; J: TRBJ1-5; DNA: TGTGCCAGCACCGCCGAGGGGCAGCCCCAGCATTTT; CDR3: CASTAEGQPQHF
V: TRBV19; size: few; D: TRBD1; J: TRBJ1-1; DNA: TGTGCCAGTATCAAGAGGGACAGGGGGCCCGAAGCTTTCTTT; CDR3: CASIKRDRGPEAFF
V: TRBV7-2; size: many; D: TRBD2; J: TRBJ2-1; DNA: TGTGCCAGCAGCAGGACCGGGACTAGCGGGAGCTATGAGCAGTTCTTC; CDR3: CASSRTGTSGSYEQFF
V: TRBV4-2; size: many; D: .; J: TRBJ1-1; DNA: TGTGCCAGCAGCCAAGGACAGAGGAGCACTGAAGCTTTCTTT; CDR3: CASSQGQRSTEAFF
V: TRBV7-6; size: many; D: .; J: TRBJ1-6; DNA: TGTGCCAGCAGCCCAACGGGGGCAGGGGTTAATTCACCCCTCCACTTT; CDR3: CASSPTGAGVNSPLHF
V: TRBV6-2/TRBV6-3; size: .; D: .; J: TRBJ1-6; DNA: TGTGCCAGCAGTTCCCGCGGATACCAGGGCTCCTATAATTCACCCCTCCACTTT; CDR3: CASSSRGYQGSYNSPLHF
V: TRBV5-1; size: few; D: .; J: TRBJ1-1; DNA: TGCGCCAGCAGCTTTGATGCGGGTGAAGCTTTCTTT; CDR3: CASSFDAGEAFF
V: TRBV10-3; size: many; D: .; J: TRBJ1-5; DNA: TGTGCCATCAGCCGAGAGCACAATCAGCCCCAGCATTTT; CDR3: CAISREHNQPQHF
V: TRBV5-6; size: many; D: .; J: TRBJ1-4; DNA: TGTGCCAGCAGCCACGGGACGGATAATGAAAAACTGTTTTTT; CDR3: CASSHGTDNEKLFF
V: TRBV9; size: .; D: TRBD2; J: TRBJ2-5; DNA: TGTGCCAGCAGCACCGGACTAGCGGGGCACCAAGAGACCCAGTACTTC; CDR3: CASSTGLAGHQETQYF
V: TRBV12-3/TRBV12-4; size: .; D: TRBD2; J: TRBJ2-3; DNA: TGTGCCAGCAGACTAGCGGGGGGGCGGCGAGATACGCAGTATTTT; CDR3: CASRLAGGRRDTQYF
V: TRBV7-9; size: few; D: .; J: TRBJ2-3; DNA: TGTGCCAGCAGCGGGGGCTGGACGCAGTATTTT; CDR3: CASSGGWTQYF
V: TRBV14; size: .; D: .; J: TRBJ2-7; DNA: TGTGCCAGCAGCAACCTTGACAGTTACGAGCAGTACTTC; CDR3: CASSNLDSYEQYF
V: TRBV5-1; size: .; D: .; J: TRBJ1-1; DNA: TGCGCCAGCAGCCCGGGGACATCTAATGAAGCTTTCTTT; CDR3: CASSPGTSNEAFF
V: TRBV6-2/TRBV6-3; size: .; D: .; J: TRBJ1-2; DNA: TGTGCCAGCAGTTACTCTGGTTTACGGGCCCTCTATGGCTACACCTTC; CDR3: CASSYSGLRALYGYTF
V: TRBV20-1; size: .; D: .; J: TRBJ2-4; DNA: TGCAGTGCTAGAGAAGGGGGCGGGACCCGGGATTATAACATTCAGTACTTC; CDR3: CSAREGGGTRDYNIQYF
V: TRBV4-3; size: few; D: .; J: TRBJ1-2; DNA: TGCGCCAGCAGCCAAGTGGGGCAGGGCTATGGCTACACCTTC; CDR3: CASSQVGQGYGYTF
V: TRBV4-3; size: .; D: .; J: TRBJ1-5; DNA: TGCGCCAGCAGCCAAGACTTTATCGGGAGCAATCAGCCCCAGCATTTT; CDR3: CASSQDFIGSNQPQHF
V: TRBV19; size: few; D: .; J: TRBJ1-5; DNA: TGTGCCAGTAGTAATGGTCCCGGTGGCAGAAAACAGCCCCAGCATTTT; CDR3: CASSNGPGGRKQPQHF
V: TRBV18; size: .; D: .; J: TRBJ2-7; DNA: TGTGCCAGCTCACCCCCAGGTACGGGCCGGAAGCAGTACTTC; CDR3: CASSPPGTGRKQYF
V: TRBV6-5; size: .; D: .; J: TRBJ2-1; DNA: TGTGCCAGCAGTTACTTCAAGTCGCGGGGAATAATGGATGAGCAGTTCTTC; CDR3: CASSYFKSRGIMDEQFF
V: TRBV7-7; size: few; D: TRBD2; J: TRBJ2-5; DNA: TGTGCTAGCAGCTTAGGACTAGCGGGGAAAGAGACCCAGTACTTC; CDR3: CASSLGLAGKETQYF
V: TRBV12-3/TRBV12-4; size: few; D: .; J: TRBJ1-6; DNA: TGTGCCAGCAGTTTTAGGGAGTGGAATTCACCCCTCCACTTT; CDR3: CASSFREWNSPLHF
V: TRBV7-9; size: many; D: TRBD1; J: TRBJ1-6; DNA: TGTGCCAGCAGAGCAGGACAGGGGGCTCCTTCACCCCTCCACTTT; CDR3: CASRAGQGAPSPLHF
V: TRBV7-9; size: few; D: .; J: TRBJ2-6; DNA: TGTGCCAGCAGCTCGTCCCCGATTGGGGCCAACGTCCTGACTTTC; CDR3: CASSSSPIGANVLTF
V: TRBV4-3; size: .; D: .; J: TRBJ2-3; DNA: TGCGCCAGCAGCCAAGATGGAAGAACCACAGATACGCAGTATTTT; CDR3: CASSQDGRTTDTQYF
V: TRBV11-2; size: many; D: .; J: TRBJ2-2; DNA: TGTGCCAGCAGTCATAGGTGGGGGAACACCGGGGAGCTGTTTTTT; CDR3: CASSHRWGNTGELFF
V: TRBV4-1; size: many; D: .; J: TRBJ1-5; DNA: TGCGCCAGCAGCCAAGCAGGGGATGGGGATCAGCCCCAGCATTTT; CDR3: CASSQAGDGDQPQHF
V: TRBV7-8; size: .; D: TRBD1; J: TRBJ2-7; DNA: TGTGCCAGCAGCTTCACGGACAGGGCCTCCTACGAGCAGTACTTC; CDR3: CASSFTDRASYEQYF
V: TRBV18; size: .; D: TRBD1; J: TRBJ1-1; DNA: TGTGCCAGCTCAGTAAGACAGGGGGGGAACACTGAAGCTTTCTTT; CDR3: CASSVRQGGNTEAFF
V: TRBV7-9; size: many; D: TRBD1; J: TRBJ1-2; DNA: TGTGCCAGCAGCTTAGCGGGACAGGTTTCTGGCTACACCTTC; CDR3: CASSLAGQVSGYTF